The 14 T cell receptor beta chains reported below all come from one sample, sequenced in a study of blood T cell repertoires in COVID-19 (dated by TCRdb to between 2020 and 2021). Library method: the immunoSEQ multiplex PCR assay. TCRdb obtained this table from immuneACCESS and retained in-frame rearrangements with V and J assigned. These tables miss some clones; where compared with another copy, unresolved V genes account for less than half of the shortfall, and the remainder is unexplained. For this sample there are about 270,000 clones; approximately 85% appear just once. 5.5% to 6.5% of the sample is in the top ten clones. Sequenced input: peripheral blood. The receptors here all came from a woman of 80 years or more with COVID-19, enrolled during active disease.

The chain carries TRBV19 and TRBJ1-1, with a possible D match to TRBD1 (6 bases). CDR3 length: 14 amino acids. The germline V gene encodes CDR1 LNHDA and CDR2 SQIVND (reference sequence). Trimming pared 4 bases from V and 1 base from J, leaving 10 bases between. CDR3 nucleotides: TGTGCCAGTAGTAGCCAGGGACAGAACACTGAAGCTTTCTTT. Its protein is CASSSQGQNTEAFF.

This clone was counted a few times. The chain links TRBV7-2 to TRBJ1-3; the match to TRBD1 covers 9 bases. Germline V gene lookup returns CDR1 SGHTA and CDR2 FQGNSA. V trimming: 6 bases; J trimming: 2 bases; junction bases outside the gene matches: 17. The CDR3 is made up of 19 amino acids. The CDR3 protein is CASSTAPRDRVEAGNTIYF. CDR3 bases: TGTGCCAGCAGTACAGCCCCGAGGGACAGGGTGGAGGCTGGAAACACCATATATTTT. The variable domain in full, completed from reference TRBV7-2 and TRBJ1-3, reads GAGVSQSPSNKVTEKGKDVELRCDPISGHTALYWYRQSLGQGLEFLIYFQGNSAPDKSGLPSDRFSAERTGGSVSTLTIQRTQQEDSAVYLCASSTAPRDRVEAGNTIYFGEGSWLTVV.

The chain joins TRBV6-1 to TRBJ1-2; tentatively, D is TRBD1 (5 bases). V shed 1 base and J shed 6 bases, with 12 bases lying between them. This CDR3 region has 14 residues. Germline CDR1 reads MNHNS; CDR2 reads SASEGT. In nucleotides, the CDR3 is TGTGCCAGCAGTGAAGTGGGAGGGGAGGATGGCTACACCTTC. Translating gives CASSEVGGEDGYTF.

The CDR3 coding sequence is TGTGCCAGCACTAGCAGGGGTGGCAATTCACCCCTCCACTTT. Translating gives CASTSRGGNSPLHF. V usage is TRBV25-1 and J usage is TRBJ1-6, with D possibly matching TRBD1 (6 bases). Germline lookup yields CDR1 MGHDK and CDR2 SYGVNS. The length of the CDR3 is 14 residues. V lost 7 bases and J lost 7, with 14 bases in between.

The rearrangement joins TRBV7-8 to TRBJ1-5, with a weak D call TRBD1 (6 bases). Trimming shortened V by 1 base and J by 4 bases, and 11 bases separated the two germline ends. From germline, CDR1 is SGHVS and CDR2 FQNEAQ. The CDR3 totals 15 residues. CDR3 nucleotide sequence: TGTGCCAGCAGCTTAGATCGGACAGAGAATCAGCCCCAGCATTTT. Residues: CASSLDRTENQPQHF.

Regarding this clone: At one end, the junction sequence differs from germline, possibly due to a read error. Other nucleotide sequences in the sample specify the same CDR3. The gene calls are TRBV6-2 or TRBV6-3 and TRBJ2-7; no reliable D call. The CDR3 is 14 residues long. The germline gives CDR1 MNHEY, CDR2 SVGEGT. The CDR3 DNA sequence: TGCGCCAGCAGTTACACGCTGGGCCCCTACGAGCAGTACTTC. The encoded protein is CASSYTLGPYEQYF.

The chain combines TRBV24-1 with TRBJ2-2; the D gene is possibly TRBD1 (6 bases). The CDR3 totals 16 residues. Germline V gene sequence: CDR1 KGHDR, CDR2 SFDVKD. Between the trimmed V and J ends, which lost 1 base and 0 bases, there was a span of 8 bases. CDR3 sequence (DNA): TGTGCCACCAGTGATTTCACAGGGTCGAACACCGGGGAGCTGTTTTTT. It translates to CATSDFTGSNTGELFF.

This clone showed up just a few times. The rearrangement links TRBV6-2 or TRBV6-3 to TRBJ1-3; no clear D gene. Trimming cost V 0 bases and J 1 base, with 7 bases left between them. The CDR3 has 15 amino acids. Germline CDR1 and CDR2: MNHEY and SVGEGT. The CDR3 is CASSYSRPSGNTIYF. In DNA, the CDR3 is TGTGCCAGCAGTTACTCGAGGCCATCTGGAAACACCATATATTTT.

V is TRBV5-1 and J is TRBJ2-5, with D possibly being TRBD1 (5 bases). The germline V and J ends were trimmed by 1 base and 4 bases, with 14 bases remaining between them. Germline assignment: CDR1 SGHRS and CDR2 YFSETQ. This CDR3 contains 15 residues. DNA of the CDR3: TGCGCCAGCAGCTTGACAGGATTAGGAGTAGAGACCCAGTACTTC. Its translation: CASSLTGLGVETQYF.

The V gene is TRBV5-4, the J gene TRBJ2-1; 7 nucleotides agree with TRBD2. Germline lookup yields CDR1 SGHNT and CDR2 YYREEE (reference sequence). The V segment lost 7 bases and the J segment 1 base; nucleotides outside the gene matches: 11. The CDR3 runs to 16 residues. The CDR3: CASGRSAGVSYNEQFF. The CDR3 nucleotides read TGTGCCAGCGGTAGGTCGGCGGGGGTGTCCTACAATGAGCAGTTCTTC.

The rearrangement links TRBV30 to TRBJ1-5; D remains ambiguous. Germline V gene sequence: CDR1 GTSNPN, CDR2 SVGIG (reference sequence). This CDR3 comprises 13 residues. The ends were cut back, 3 bases at V and 4 bases at J, with 10 bases in the middle. For the CDR3, the DNA is TGTGCCTGGAGGGGCCAGAGTAATCAGCCCCAGCATTTT. Its protein is CAWRGQSNQPQHF.

The rearrangement links TRBV19 to TRBJ2-5; D remains ambiguous. The V and J ends lost 4 bases and 5 bases respectively, with 17 bases between them. Germline CDR1 reads LNHDA; CDR2 reads SQIVND (reference sequence). The CDR3 has 15 residues. In DNA, the CDR3 is TGTGCCAGTAGTAGCTCTAGTGGTCGGTGGGAGACCCAGTACTTC. This gives the protein CASSSSSGRWETQYF. Full variable domain (missing parts from reference TRBV19 and TRBJ2-5): DGGITQSPKYLFRKEGQNVTLSCEQNLNHDAMYWYRQDPGQGLRLIYYSQIVNDFQKGDIAEGYSVSREKKESFPLTVTSAQKNPTAFYLCASSSSSGRWETQYFGPGTRLLVL.

About this clone itself: This likely comes from a read error, as the CDR3 has no conserved phenylalanine or tryptophan at its end. Because the CDR3's place on the DNA is in doubt, the DNA is left out and the CDR3 is given as listed by TCRdb. The chain links TRBV28 to TRBJ1-4; the D call in the table, TRBD1, was not verified against the DNA. Germline V CDR1 and CDR2: MDHEN, SYDVKM. The length of the CDR3 is 14 amino acids, counting both ends. CDR3 protein: CASSEQGTRNRVSY.

The chain couples TRBV10-2 to TRBJ2-1; 9 bases match TRBD1. The CDR3 sequence is 15 residues long. With 4 bases clipped from V and 6 bases from J, the junction kept 7 bases outside the gene matches. CDR1 WSHSY and CDR2 SAAADI come from the germline V gene. The CDR3 sequence is CASSATGQGLNEQFF. The CDR3 DNA sequence: TGCGCCAGCAGTGCCACGGGACAGGGCCTCAATGAGCAGTTCTTC.